Presented here are 18 T cell receptor beta chains from one specimen sequenced in a study of lymphopenia after photon versus proton radiotherapy. Clones were sequenced by immunoSEQ multiplex PCR, and TCRdb holds only the in-frame ones, with some missing. The sample lists roughly 150,000 clones; approximately 86% were seen once. Sequencing used peripheral blood, obtained from a patient treated with photon-based radiotherapy. The source of these receptors is a man over 45 with gastric cancer.

The chain recombines TRBV4-1 with TRBJ2-7, with a weak D call TRBD1 (6 bases). There are 14 residues in the CDR3. From germline, CDR1 is MGHRA and CDR2 YSYEKL. The V end lost 4 bases, the J end lost 4 bases, and 14 bases lay between the germline ends. The CDR3 reads CASSLAPQGYEQYF. DNA for the CDR3: TGCGCCAGCAGCCTCGCGCCCCAGGGGTACGAGCAGTACTTC.

J is TRBJ2-3 and V is TRBV27, with D perhaps matching TRBD2 (6 bases). The germline gives CDR1 MNHEY, CDR2 SMNVEV (reference sequence). The CDR3 has 13 residues. Deletions cut 1 base from V and 4 bases from J, with 6 bases between. CDR3 amino acids: CASSLWGADTQYF. The CDR3 bases are TGTGCCAGCAGTTTATGGGGGGCAGATACGCAGTATTTT.

Here the CDR3 reads CASSPSQGAYGLFF. Written as DNA, the CDR3 is TGTGCCAGCTCACCAAGTCAGGGGGCCTACGGACTGTTTTTT. The chain employs TRBV18 and TRBJ1-4, with 8 bases fitting TRBD1. This CDR3 is built from 14 residues. The germline V gene has CDR1 KGHSH and CDR2 LQKENI. The junction had 9 bases not matched to a gene; V was cut back by 2 bases and J by 13 bases.

The chain employs TRBV7-9 and TRBJ1-2, with D perhaps TRBD1 (5 bases). The CDR3 covers 15 residues. Per germline, CDR1 SEHNR and CDR2 FQNEAQ (reference sequence). V gave up 3 bases and J gave up 6 bases, with 17 bases separating them. DNA for the CDR3: TGTGCCAGCAGCTTGTCAGGGATCTTGGAGCATGGCTACACCTTC. Residues: CASSLSGILEHGYTF.

This clone was found once. The chain uses TRBV4-1 and TRBJ1-1, with D maybe TRBD1 (5 bases). The V and J ends lost 8 bases and 3 bases respectively, with 22 bases between them. There are 16 residues in the CDR3. CDR1 and CDR2 (germline): MGHRA, YSYEKL. The CDR3 reads CASWGWSPRGYTEAFF. CDR3 in DNA: TGCGCCAGCTGGGGGTGGTCCCCCCGGGGCTACACTGAAGCTTTCTTT.

The chain recombines TRBV28 with TRBJ1-3, with 9 bases aligning to TRBD1. The CDR3 runs 17 residues. CDR1 is MDHEN and CDR2 is SYDVKM in the germline V gene. Trimming cost V 5 bases and J 0 bases; bases outside gene matches: 8. CDR3 DNA: TGTGCCAGCAGTCCTCAACCGGGACAGGGCTCTGGAAACACCATATATTTT. This gives the protein CASSPQPGQGSGNTIYF. The full variable domain, its missing parts supplied by reference TRBV28 and TRBJ1-3, is DVKVTQSSRYLVKRTGEKVFLECVQDMDHENMFWYRQDPGLGLRLIYFSYDVKMKEKGDIPEGYSVSREKKERFSLILESASTNQTSMYLCASSPQPGQGSGNTIYFGEGSWLTVV.

This clone was detected only a few times. The chain couples TRBV11-2 to TRBJ2-3, with 10 positions matching TRBD2. The germline V gene encodes CDR1 SGHAT and CDR2 FQNNGV. CDR3 length: 15 amino acids. The V gene end was trimmed by 1 base and the J gene end by 4 bases; junction bases not matched to a gene: 2. The CDR3 DNA reads as TGTGCCAGCAGCTTAGCCGGGACTAGCGCAGATACGCAGTATTTT. This encodes CASSLAGTSADTQYF.

V is TRBV6-1 and J is TRBJ2-1; TRBD2 agrees at 11 bases. This CDR3 spans 16 amino acids. The V segment lost 0 bases and the J segment 9 bases; nucleotides outside the gene matches: 7. Germline CDR1 reads MNHNS; CDR2 reads SASEGT. The CDR3 DNA follows: TGTGCCAGCAGTGAAGCCCTAGCGGGAGGCTTGGGTGAGCAGTTCTTC. Its protein is CASSEALAGGLGEQFF.

V and J are TRBV5-6 and TRBJ2-2; 11 nucleotides agree with TRBD2. Germline-derived CDR1 and CDR2 are SGHDT and YYEEEE. Trimming removed 8 bases from V and 3 bases from J; junction bases left unmatched: 6. There are 15 residues in the CDR3. The CDR3 coding sequence is TGTGCCAGTACAAGACTAGCGGGATACACCGGGGAGCTGTTTTTT. Translating it yields CASTRLAGYTGELFF.

The CDR3 sequence is CASSPFRTSGTSSYNEQFF. CDR3 DNA: TGTGCCAGCTCCCCGTTTAGGACTAGCGGCACTAGCTCCTACAATGAGCAGTTCTTC. The chain links TRBV18 to TRBJ2-1, with TRBD2 matching over 10 bases. Looked up from germline, CDR1 is KGHSH and CDR2 is LQKENI. This CDR3 has 19 residues. Trimming at V came to 6 bases and at J to 0 bases, leaving 14 bases not matched to a gene. Combining the CDR3 with reference TRBV18 and TRBJ2-1 gives the whole variable domain NAGVMQNPRHLVRRRGQEARLRCSPMKGHSHVYWYRQLPEEGLKFMVYLQKENIIDESGMPKERFSAEFPKEGPSILRIQQVVRGDSAAYFCASSPFRTSGTSSYNEQFFGPGTRLTVL.

This clone has just one count. V is TRBV30 and J is TRBJ2-3; D may be TRBD1 (5 bases). CDR1 GTSNPN and CDR2 SVGIG come from the germline V gene (reference sequence). The CDR3 loop spans 14 amino acids. V lost 3 bases and J lost 1, with 11 bases in between. The CDR3 nucleotides are TGTGCCTGGAGGAACACCAGGGGCACAGATACGCAGTATTTT. It yields the protein CAWRNTRGTDTQYF.

The genes are TRBV6-5 and TRBJ2-7; TRBD1 matches at 8 bases. The V gene end was trimmed by 2 bases and the J gene end by 2 bases; junction bases not matched to a gene: 5. Germline V gene lookup returns CDR1 MNHEY and CDR2 SVGAGI. The CDR3 runs 15 residues. In DNA, the CDR3 is TGTGCCAGCAGTTACCGAGACAGGGGCACCTACGAGCAGTACTTC. This sequence encodes CASSYRDRGTYEQYF.

V and J are TRBV29-1 and TRBJ1-5; 7 bases fit TRBD1. The V gene's germline CDR1 is SQVTM and CDR2 ANQGSEA. J gave up 7 bases and V 7 bases, and 10 bases lay outside the gene matches. The CDR3 is made up of 13 amino acids. The DNA of the CDR3 is TGCAGCGCCTCCAGGGGGTTCGGGCAGCCCCAGCATTTT. Residues: CSASRGFGQPQHF.

The chain employs TRBV6-6 and TRBJ1-1; 8 bases line up with TRBD1. V lost 4 bases, J lost 4 bases, and 8 bases stayed unmatched. Germline V gene data show CDR1 as MNHNY and CDR2 as SVGAGI (reference sequence). There are 15 residues in the CDR3. The CDR3 DNA reads as TGTGCCAGCAGTTTCCGCCCGACAGGGGCCACTGAAGCTTTCTTT. It translates to CASSFRPTGATEAFF.

The chain links TRBV7-2 to TRBJ2-1; TRBD1 agrees at 9 bases. J lost 2 bases, V lost 5 bases, and 7 bases had no gene match. Germline V gene lookup returns CDR1 SGHTA and CDR2 FQGNSA. This CDR3 has 16 residues. The CDR3 loop is CASSPGQGGPYNEQFF. DNA of the CDR3: TGTGCCAGCAGCCCGGGACAGGGCGGTCCCTACAATGAGCAGTTCTTC.

This chain connects TRBV7-2 to TRBJ2-7; 13 bases match TRBD2. V was pared by 4 bases and J by 3 bases, with 6 bases of the junction left unmatched. This CDR3 has 16 amino acids. The germline V gene encodes CDR1 SGHTA and CDR2 FQGNSA. CDR3 in DNA: TGTGCCAGCAGCTCCCCCTGGACTAGCGGGAGCTACGAGCAGTACTTC. Translating gives CASSSPWTSGSYEQYF.

The rearrangement links TRBV9 to TRBJ2-3; D may be TRBD1 or TRBD2 (5 bases each). The CDR3 sequence is 16 residues long. Germline loops: CDR1 SGDLS, CDR2 YYNGEE. V was cut by 3 bases and J by 4 bases, with 18 bases left in between. CDR3 sequence: CASSGDRRPGPDTQYF. The CDR3 DNA reads as TGTGCCAGCAGCGGGGACCGGCGGCCAGGCCCAGATACGCAGTATTTT.

The chain carries TRBV6-4 and TRBJ1-2, with D uncertain. This CDR3 has 14 residues. The germline CDR1 and CDR2 sequences are MRHNA and SNTAGT. V dropped 3 bases and J dropped 4 bases, with 12 bases sitting between them. This CDR3 is CASSETPDGYGYTF. In DNA, the CDR3 is TGTGCCAGCAGTGAAACCCCGGACGGCTATGGCTACACCTTC.